The clone carrying this T cell receptor beta chain was recorded once. The antigen is undetermined. The same CDR3 arises from other DNA sequences in this sample as well. V shed 4 bases, J shed 13 bases, and the junction held 6 bases outside the gene matches. The CDR3 covers 13 residues. Germline V lookup: CDR1 SGHTA, CDR2 FQGNSA. TCRdb's table, derived via immunoSEQ multiplex PCR, lists solely in-frame clones and lacks some. The data show hundreds of thousands of clones, about nine tenths seen once. The sample originates from a study of cytomegalovirus exposure and HLA in healthy donors. General study findings and limits: A subsequent analysis found that TCR clusters from the first cohort also tended to co-occur in the approximately 120 validation repertoires, with about 94% of cluster scores above 0. Whilst most TCR sequences proved rare, a subset of public TCRs occurred across many donors.

This TCR derives from a woman in her late teens or twenties in good health and CMV-seronegative. Sample: PBMCs. V is TRBV7-2 and J is TRBJ1-6; 8 bases map to TRBD1. CDR3 protein: CASSSQGGSPLHF. The CDR3 DNA is TGTGCCAGCAGCTCACAGGGGGGTTCGCCCCTCCACTTT. The full variable domain, in which reference TRBV7-2 and TRBJ1-6 provide the parts outside the CDR3, is GAGVSQSPSNKVTEKGKDVELRCDPISGHTALYWYRQSLGQGLEFLIYFQGNSAPDKSGLPSDRFSAERTGGSVSTLTIQRTQQEDSAVYLCASSSQGGSPLHFGNGTRLTVT.